The 23 T cell receptor beta chains below were found in one sample sequenced in a study of T cell changes during pregnancy in multiple sclerosis. Method: immunoSEQ multiplex PCR; TCRdb's copy keeps in-frame clones and lacks some. This repertoire shows around 62,000 clones, less than 95% found once; its top ten account for approximately 1.5%. This material consisted of peripheral blood, taken in the third trimester of pregnancy. These receptors all come from a female donor with multiple sclerosis, enrolled in a pregnancy study.

This chain connects TRBV11-2 to TRBJ1-4; tentatively, D is TRBD1 (6 bases). The CDR3 is made up of 15 amino acids. V gave up 2 bases and J gave up 2 bases, with 9 bases separating them. Germline V CDR1 and CDR2: SGHAT, FQNNGV. The CDR3 nucleotides read TGTGCCAGCAGCTTAACAGGGTCCACTAATGAAAAACTGTTTTTT. It translates to CASSLTGSTNEKLFF.

In DNA, the CDR3 is TGTGCCAGTAGCCCGACCAGGGGGGCGGCCTTTGGCTACACCTTC. Amino acid sequence: CASSPTRGAAFGYTF. The chain uses TRBV19 and TRBJ1-2, with 7 nucleotides matching TRBD1. The CDR3 is made up of 15 amino acids. Germline values: CDR1 LNHDA, CDR2 SQIVND (reference sequence). Trimming removed 6 bases from V and 7 bases from J; junction bases left unmatched: 14.

J is TRBJ2-5 and V is TRBV25-1; TRBD1 is a possible D gene (6 bases). The tail of the sequence fits TRBJ2-7 better, so the J call may be wrong. The CDR3 is 12 residues long. Germline V lookup: CDR1 MGHDK, CDR2 SYGVNS. DNA for the CDR3: TGTGCCAGCAAAAGGCAGGGGAACGAGCAGTACTTC. Protein sequence: CASKRQGNEQYF.

This clone was seen a few times. The chain uses TRBV29-1 and TRBJ1-1; no reliable D call. Germline CDR1 SQVTM, CDR2 ANQGSEA. The CDR3 is 11 amino acids. Trimming removed 8 bases at V and 1 base at J, with 8 bases between. CDR3 bases: TGCAGCTACAAGCGGAACACTGAAGCTTTCTTT. It translates to CSYKRNTEAFF. The full variable domain, in which reference TRBV29-1 and TRBJ1-1 provide the parts outside the CDR3, is SAVISQKPSRDICQRGTSLTIQCQVDSQVTMMFWYRQQPGQSLTLIATANQGSEATYESGFVIDKFPISRPNLTFSTLTVSNMSPEDSSIYLCSYKRNTEAFFGQGTRLTVV.

V is TRBV11-2 and J is TRBJ1-1; D is unclear. Germline V CDR1 and CDR2: SGHAT, FQNNGV. The V end lost 0 bases, the J end lost 0 bases, and 14 bases lay between the germline ends. This CDR3 has 17 amino acids. CDR3 residues: CASSLDQDYLMNTEAFF. The CDR3 DNA follows: TGTGCCAGCAGCTTAGATCAGGATTACCTAATGAACACTGAAGCTTTCTTT. Using reference TRBV11-2 and TRBJ1-1 for the parts outside the CDR3, the full variable domain is EAGVAQSPRYKIIEKRQSVAFWCNPISGHATLYWYQQILGQGPKLLIQFQNNGVVDDSQLPKDRFSAERLKGVDSTLKIQPAKLEDSAVYLCASSLDQDYLMNTEAFFGQGTRLTVV.

DNA for the CDR3: TGTGCCAGCAGCTCCTGGGAGGGTGCAAACACTGAAGCTTTCTTT. This gives the protein CASSSWEGANTEAFF. The V and J genes are TRBV7-9 and TRBJ1-1; D is unclear. The CDR3 is 15 amino acids. CDR1 is SEHNR, CDR2 FQNEAQ, per germline (reference sequence). Trimming took off 4 bases at V and 2 bases at J, with 14 bases between the two ends.

J is TRBJ2-2 and V is TRBV19, with 8 bases that match TRBD1. From germline, CDR1 is LNHDA and CDR2 SQIVND (reference sequence). This CDR3 comprises 14 residues. The V gene end was trimmed by 5 bases and the J gene end by 4 bases; junction bases not matched to a gene: 3. The CDR3: CASSQGATTGELFF. The CDR3 DNA is TGTGCCAGTAGTCAGGGGGCGACCACCGGGGAGCTGTTTTTT.

V usage is TRBV7-9 and J usage is TRBJ1-5; D is uncertain. Trimming took off 4 bases at V and 1 base at J, with 14 bases between the two ends. Germline CDR1 is SEHNR and CDR2 is FQNEAQ (reference sequence). There are 16 residues in the CDR3. The CDR3, as DNA: TGTGCCAGCAGCTCCGGAGGGTATTCGAGCAATCAGCCCCAGCATTTT. Translated: CASSSGGYSSNQPQHF.

The V call is TRBV6-1, the J call TRBJ2-5; the D gene is possibly TRBD1 (5 bases). The CDR3 runs to 14 residues. Trimming removed 1 base at V and 3 bases at J, with 9 bases between. CDR1 MNHNS and CDR2 SASEGT come from the germline V gene. CDR3 nucleotides: TGTGCCAGCAGTGAAGACAGGCGTAAAGAGACCCAGTACTTC. Protein product: CASSEDRRKETQYF.

This clone has just one count. The chain couples TRBV10-3 to TRBJ2-2; TRBD1 matches at 7 bases. Germline lookup yields CDR1 ENHRY and CDR2 SYGVKD. The CDR3 runs to 17 residues. Trimming removed 6 bases from V and 6 bases from J; junction bases left unmatched: 16. CDR3 DNA sequence: TGTGCCATCAGCGCCCCACAGAGCACAGGGGTCCCCGGGGAGCTGTTTTTT. It encodes CAISAPQSTGVPGELFF.

J is TRBJ2-5 and V is TRBV7-3, with D maybe TRBD1 (5 bases). The ends were cut back, 2 bases at V and 1 base at J, with 11 bases in the middle. The CDR3 sequence is 15 residues long. In germline, CDR1 is SGHTA, CDR2 FQGTGA. The CDR3 DNA reads as TGTGCCAGCAGCTTAGGTTGGCAGGGCCAAGAGACCCAGTACTTC. Translating gives CASSLGWQGQETQYF.

This chain uses TRBV18 with TRBJ1-4; 7 bases are a match to TRBD1. J was trimmed by 3 bases and V by 3 bases; bases with no gene match: 1. Germline CDR1 reads KGHSH; CDR2 reads LQKENI. The CDR3 totals 14 residues. CDR3 DNA sequence: TGTGCCAGCTCACCTGGACAGGCTAATGAAAAACTGTTTTTT. Residues: CASSPGQANEKLFF.

The V and J genes are TRBV2 and TRBJ2-1, with D perhaps matching TRBD1 (7 bases). The CDR3 is 13 amino acids. V lost 6 bases to trimming and J lost 3 bases, with 9 bases between them. The germline CDR1 and CDR2 sequences are SNHLY and FYNNEI. CDR3 bases: TGTGCCAGCAGGCGGGACAGCTACAATGAGCAGTTCTTC. Protein product: CASRRDSYNEQFF.

The chain is built from TRBV11-2 and TRBJ2-7, with D perhaps TRBD2 (5 bases). Germline V gene data show CDR1 as SGHAT and CDR2 as FQNNGV. The CDR3 has 16 amino acids. Trimming removed 5 bases from V and 6 bases from J, with 23 bases in between. The CDR3 spells CASSGVGGPWWSEQYF. The CDR3 nucleotides read TGTGCCAGCAGCGGGGTAGGCGGGCCGTGGTGGTCCGAGCAGTACTTC.

This chain uses TRBV5-1 with TRBJ2-7; possibly TRBD2 for D (6 bases). With 0 bases removed from V and 6 bases from J, the gap between germline ends came to 16 bases. Looked up from germline, CDR1 is SGHRS and CDR2 is YFSETQ. This CDR3 contains 15 residues. Written as DNA, the CDR3 is TGCGCCAGCAGCTTGGGAGTTACGGGAGTAAGCGAGCAGTACTTC. Translating it yields CASSLGVTGVSEQYF.

The chain carries TRBV2 and TRBJ1-3; D might be TRBD1 (5 bases). CDR1 is SNHLY, CDR2 FYNNEI, per germline. Trimming removed 6 bases from V and 0 bases from J, with 15 bases in between. This CDR3 has 16 amino acids. CDR3 residues: CASSRQPPHSGNTIYF. The CDR3 coding sequence is TGTGCCAGCAGCCGACAGCCACCTCACTCTGGAAACACCATATATTTT. The variable domain in full, with the rest retrieved from reference TRBV2 and TRBJ1-3, is EPEVTQTPSHQVTQMGQEVILRCVPISNHLYFYWYRQILGQKVEFLVSFYNNEISEKSEIFDDQFSVERPDGSNFTLKIRSTKLEDSAMYFCASSRQPPHSGNTIYFGEGSWLTVV.

The chain is built from TRBV4-3 and TRBJ1-1, with TRBD1 as a possible D gene (5 bases). Between the trimmed V and J ends, which lost 0 bases and 2 bases, there was a span of 16 bases. Germline lookup yields CDR1 LGHNA and CDR2 YSLEER. The CDR3 runs 17 residues. The CDR3 nucleotides are TGCGCCAGCAGCCAAGATCCGTTAGCAGGGATAAACACTGAAGCTTTCTTT. Residues: CASSQDPLAGINTEAFF.

The chain links TRBV5-6 to TRBJ2-5, with 7 positions matching TRBD2. From germline, CDR1 is SGHDT and CDR2 YYEEEE. The CDR3 is 16 amino acids. Losses at the gene ends were 4 bases for V and 3 bases for J; bases not matched to a gene: 12. Written as DNA, the CDR3 is TGTGCCAGCAGCATTCTCAGCGCTAGCGGTGAAGAGACCCAGTACTTC. As protein: CASSILSASGEETQYF.

The chain carries TRBV5-6 and TRBJ2-3, with 14 bases aligning to TRBD2. Germline trimming cut 3 bases from V and 4 bases from J; bases unmatched to any gene: 10. Germline values: CDR1 SGHDT, CDR2 YYEEEE. This CDR3 has 18 amino acids. The CDR3, as DNA: TGTGCCAGCAGCTCAATGGCCGGGACTAGCGGGAGTTCAGATACGCAGTATTTT. This encodes CASSSMAGTSGSSDTQYF.

The CDR3 here is CSVEMISDEQFF. The CDR3 DNA is TGCAGCGTTGAAATGATTTCGGATGAGCAGTTCTTC. The genes are TRBV29-1 and TRBJ2-1, with no clear D. V was trimmed by 2 bases and J by 8 bases, leaving 10 bases between them. The CDR3 has 12 amino acids. Germline CDR1 reads SQVTM; CDR2 reads ANQGSEA.

The chain has TRBV6-1 and TRBJ2-3, with D maybe TRBD2 (5 bases). From germline, CDR1 is MNHNS and CDR2 SASEGT. This CDR3 contains 14 residues. Trimming took off 0 bases at V and 7 bases at J, with 11 bases between the two ends. The CDR3 spells CASSEARDLNTQYF. In nucleotides, the CDR3 is TGTGCCAGCAGTGAAGCGAGGGATTTGAATACGCAGTATTTT.

The chain has TRBV19 and TRBJ1-5, with unresolved D. Germline V lookup: CDR1 LNHDA, CDR2 SQIVND (reference sequence). This CDR3 has 13 residues. Trimming took off 2 bases at V and 4 bases at J, with 6 bases between the two ends. The CDR3 nucleotides read TGTGCCAGTAGTATAATCCAGAATCAGCCCCAGCATTTT. Encoded protein: CASSIIQNQPQHF.

J is TRBJ1-1 and V is TRBV30; 12 bases agree with TRBD1. Germline V CDR1 and CDR2: GTSNPN, SVGIG (reference sequence). CDR3 length: 13 amino acids. Unmatched junction bases numbered 5, after V lost 7 bases and J lost 5 bases. The CDR3 protein is CASRDRGLTEAFF. As DNA, the CDR3 is TGTGCCTCAAGGGACAGGGGGCTAACTGAAGCTTTCTTT.